These T cell receptor beta chains were read from a single sample in a study of blood T cells in healthy people across ages. TCRdb reprocessed the 5' RACE reads via MiXCR and lists one record per CDR3 protein. The data hold some 1,000,000 distinct CDR3 sequences, with approximately 25% observed a single time. This sample was also put to use in a study of T cells of mothers and their children.

The specimen sequenced was blood. Receptors originate from a girl aged 2-9 years in good health. Each CDR3 is given with its conserved first and last residue. The order of the fields is V gene, clone size, J gene, D gene, CDR3 DNA, CDR3 protein. D genes are given only for firm matches. The listing skips clone size in some rows; elsewhere it reads once, few, many or a size class.

TRBV29-1	.	TRBJ1-1	.	TGCAGCGTTGACGCGAGATTAACGTCGAACACTGAAGCTTTCTTT	CSVDARLTSNTEAFF
TRBV29-1	.	TRBJ2-5	TRBD1	TGCAGCGTTCGGTCGGCAGGGGGCGAGGGAGAGACCCAGTACTTC	CSVRSAGGEGETQYF
TRBV20-1	few	TRBJ2-7	TRBD1	TGCAGTGCTAGTCCCAGGGGGCGCAGATTGACCTACGAGCAGTACTTC	CSASPRGRRLTYEQYF
TRBV28	once	TRBJ2-3	TRBD2	TGTGCCAGCCTAACTAGCGGGATTATCACAGATACGCAGTATTTT	CASLTSGIITDTQYF
TRBV7-9	.	TRBJ2-1	.	TGTGCCAGCAGCTTTGAACTAGCAAATGAGCAGTTCTTC	CASSFELANEQFF
TRBV4-1	.	TRBJ2-7	.	TGCGCCAGCAGCCCCTGGGACACTGGGACGTACGAGCAGTACTTC	CASSPWDTGTYEQYF
TRBV7-9	.	TRBJ2-5	.	TGTGCCAGCAGTTCTGCGGCGGGGAAACAAGAGACCCAGTACTTC	CASSSAAGKQETQYF
TRBV7-6	few	TRBJ2-3	TRBD2	TGTGCCAGCAGCTCATGGACTAGTGATACGCAGTATTTT	CASSSWTSDTQYF
TRBV2	.	TRBJ2-7	.	TGTGCCACCGGAGGGGCGGCAGGAGAGCAGTACTTC	CATGGAAGEQYF
TRBV12-3/TRBV12-4	.	TRBJ2-2	.	TGTGCCAGCAGATTCGGCGGGGAGCTGTTTTTT	CASRFGGELFF
TRBV29-1	.	TRBJ2-7	.	TGCAGCGTTTGGACTGGGGAGCAGTACTTC	CSVWTGEQYF